Each of the 10 T cell receptor beta chains below was sequenced from the same sample in a study of identical twins. TCRdb independently ran MiXCR on the 5' RACE reads; one entry per CDR3 protein. Among about 810,000 distinct CDR3 sequences listed, about 12% were seen once. The same specimen was also included in a second study, on yellow fever vaccine responses in identical twins.

The sequencing sample was made of PBMCs. The receptors here all came from a woman under 30 in good health.

The table lists this clonotype with a few counts. The chain employs TRBV24-1 and TRBJ2-5; D is perhaps TRBD2 (5 bases). Germline V gives CDR1 KGHDR, CDR2 SFDVKD. The V gene lost 4 bases and the J gene lost 4 bases, with 9 bases spanning the gap. The CDR3 totals 13 residues. CDR3 nucleotides: TGTGCCACCAGTGACGCGGGTATAGAGACCCAGTACTTC. Protein: CATSDAGIETQYF.

The genes are TRBV6-5 and TRBJ2-3; 10 bases agree with TRBD1. Losses at the gene ends were 4 bases for V and 1 base for J; bases not matched to a gene: 5. The CDR3 is 16 amino acids. The germline gives CDR1 MNHEY, CDR2 SVGAGI. CDR3 sequence reads: CASSFGGTGGTDTQYF. The DNA for the CDR3 is TGTGCCAGCAGTTTCGGCGGGACAGGGGGCACAGATACGCAGTATTTT.

The sample holds a few counts of this clonotype. The chain joins TRBV29-1 to TRBJ2-1; D uncertain. Germline CDR1 SQVTM, CDR2 ANQGSEA. V was clipped by 7 bases and J by 5 bases, with 21 bases between them. This CDR3 spans 15 amino acids. CDR3 region: CSAAPLGYGDNEQFF. CDR3 nucleotide sequence: TGCAGCGCTGCCCCCCTGGGGTATGGCGACAATGAGCAGTTCTTC.

The V and J genes are TRBV10-3 and TRBJ2-1; 7 bases fit TRBD2. The CDR3 extends over 21 amino acids. Looked up from germline, CDR1 is ENHRY and CDR2 is SYGVKD. Germline trimming cut 1 base from V and 2 bases from J; bases unmatched to any gene: 20. CDR3 sequence reads: CAISELPRGEPIHVPYNEQFF. The CDR3, as DNA: TGTGCCATCAGTGAGTTGCCCCGGGGGGAGCCGATTCATGTCCCCTACAATGAGCAGTTCTTC.

The chain carries TRBV10-3 and TRBJ1-2, with D tentatively TRBD1 (5 bases). V shed 8 bases and J shed 0 bases, with 25 bases lying between them. From germline, CDR1 is ENHRY and CDR2 SYGVKD. This CDR3 spans 18 amino acids. The CDR3 protein is CAIEPGGSSPRTNYGYTF. The CDR3 region has the DNA TGTGCCATCGAGCCCGGGGGGTCTAGTCCCAGAACTAACTATGGCTACACCTTC.

There are a few counts of this clonotype. This chain links TRBV21-1 with TRBJ2-5; TRBD1 is taken as the D call from the table, unchecked against the DNA. TRBV21-1 is designated a pseudogene. This CDR3 region has 15 residues. CDR3: CASSTKTAAQETQYF. CDR3 DNA: TGTGCCAGCAGCACAAAGACAGCCGCCCAAGAGACCCAGTACTTC.

The V call is TRBV5-1, the J call TRBJ1-4; perhaps TRBD1 as D (6 bases). Germline CDR1 reads SGHRS; CDR2 reads YFSETQ. V gave up 4 bases and J gave up 8 bases, with 21 bases separating them. The CDR3 is made up of 16 amino acids. The DNA for the CDR3 is TGCGCCAGCAGCCAGGACAGACTTCAACCAGGGGAAAAACTGTTTTTT. This gives the protein CASSQDRLQPGEKLFF.

This clonotype was counted many times. This chain connects TRBV5-1 to TRBJ2-5, with a weak D call TRBD1 (6 bases). Germline values: CDR1 SGHRS, CDR2 YFSETQ. V was trimmed by 0 bases and J by 5 bases, leaving 14 bases between them. The CDR3 extends over 15 amino acids. CDR3 DNA: TGCGCCAGCAGCTTGGACAGGGCAGTCTATGAGACCCAGTACTTC. Protein product: CASSLDRAVYETQYF.

This clonotype turned up a few times. This sequence joins TRBV24-1 and TRBJ2-2; 9 bases match TRBD1. The V and J ends lost 4 bases and 7 bases, in that order; junction bases with no gene match: 9. There are 16 residues in the CDR3. Germline loops: CDR1 KGHDR, CDR2 SFDVKD. The DNA for the CDR3 is TGTGCCACCAGTGACCTCGGGACAGGGACATACGGGGAGCTGTTTTTT. It codes for CATSDLGTGTYGELFF.

V is TRBV12-3 or TRBV12-4 and J is TRBJ2-4; 7 bases are a match to TRBD1. CDR3 size: 16 residues. The V and J ends lost 5 bases and 0 bases, in that order; junction bases with no gene match: 7. This CDR3 reads CASSPRDRKAKNIQYF. Written as DNA, the CDR3 is TGTGCCAGCAGTCCCAGGGACAGAAAAGCCAAAAACATTCAGTACTTC.